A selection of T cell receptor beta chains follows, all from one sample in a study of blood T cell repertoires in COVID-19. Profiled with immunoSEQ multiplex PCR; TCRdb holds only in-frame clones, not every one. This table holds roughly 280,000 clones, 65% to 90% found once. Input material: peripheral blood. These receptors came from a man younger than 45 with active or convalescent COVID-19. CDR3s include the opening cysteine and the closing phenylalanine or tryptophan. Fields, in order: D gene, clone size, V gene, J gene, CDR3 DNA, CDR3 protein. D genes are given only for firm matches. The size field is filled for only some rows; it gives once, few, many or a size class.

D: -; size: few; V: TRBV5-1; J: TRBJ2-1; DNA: TGCGCCAGCAGCTTGGCGGGGGGCACCTACAATGAGCAGTTCTTC; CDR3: CASSLAGGTYNEQFF
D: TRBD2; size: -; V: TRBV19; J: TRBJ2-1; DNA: TGTGCCAGTAGTATGGGGCTAGCGGACTACAATGAGCAGTTCTTC; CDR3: CASSMGLADYNEQFF
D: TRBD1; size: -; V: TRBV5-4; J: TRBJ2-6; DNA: TGTGCCAGCAGCTTGTCCGGGACAGAAGCATACCCTGGGGCCAACGTCCTGACTTTC; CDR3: CASSLSGTEAYPGANVLTF
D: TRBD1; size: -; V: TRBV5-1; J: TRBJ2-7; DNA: TGCGCCAGCAGCACCCAACCCCGGCAGGGGGCGTCCGAGCAGTACTTC; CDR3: CASSTQPRQGASEQYF
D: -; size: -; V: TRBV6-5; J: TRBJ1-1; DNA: TGTGCCAGCACCACCCCCAGTAAGGGGGCTGAAGCTTTCTTT; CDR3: CASTTPSKGAEAFF
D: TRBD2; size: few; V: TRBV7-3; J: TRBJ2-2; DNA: TGTGCCAGCAGCCCAGGGACTAGCGGTGCCGGGGAGCTGTTTTTT; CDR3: CASSPGTSGAGELFF
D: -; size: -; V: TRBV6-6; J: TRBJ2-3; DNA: TGTGCCAGCAGGGATTCGGGGGGCGACGTACCAGATACGCAGTATTTT; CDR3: CASRDSGGDVPDTQYF
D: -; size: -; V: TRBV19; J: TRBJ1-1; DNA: TGTGCCAGTAGTAGCGTGACCCCGGACATGAACACTGAAGCTTTCTTT; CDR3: CASSSVTPDMNTEAFF
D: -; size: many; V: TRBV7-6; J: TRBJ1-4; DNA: TGTGCCAGCAGCTCCCCTCGAGGGCTAGGTTGGGAAAAACTGTTTTTT; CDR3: CASSSPRGLGWEKLFF
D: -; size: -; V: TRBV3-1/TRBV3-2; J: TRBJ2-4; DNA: TGTGCCAGCAGACCAGGGTTTGGGAAAAACATTCAGTACTTC; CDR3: CASRPGFGKNIQYF
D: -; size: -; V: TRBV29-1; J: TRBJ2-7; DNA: TGCAGCGTTGAAACTGACAGTTACTACGAGCAGTACTTC; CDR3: CSVETDSYYEQYF
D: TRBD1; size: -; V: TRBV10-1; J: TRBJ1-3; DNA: TGCGCCAGCAGGGCCCGGGACAGGGGGCGTCCAGTCTCTGGAAACACCATATATTTT; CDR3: CASRARDRGRPVSGNTIYF
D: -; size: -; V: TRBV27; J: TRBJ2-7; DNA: TGTGCCAGCACTAACACGCCGGGACAAACCTACGAGCAGTACTTC; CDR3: CASTNTPGQTYEQYF
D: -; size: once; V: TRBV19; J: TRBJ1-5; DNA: TGTGCCAGTAGTATAGATTTGGGGAGTAACCCCAATCAGCCCCAGCATTTT; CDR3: CASSIDLGSNPNQPQHF
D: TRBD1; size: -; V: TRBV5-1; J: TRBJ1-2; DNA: TGCGCCAGCAGCGGAAGCGGGACAGGGGGCCAAGGCACCTTC; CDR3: CASSGSGTGGQGTF
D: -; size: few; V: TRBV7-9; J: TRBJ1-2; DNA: TGTGCCAGCAGCCGACCCCGGGGAGGCTACACCTTC; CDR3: CASSRPRGGYTF
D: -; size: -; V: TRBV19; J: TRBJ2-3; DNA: TGTGCCAGTAGTATCCAGGGTTCTAGCACAGATACGCAGTATTTT; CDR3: CASSIQGSSTDTQYF
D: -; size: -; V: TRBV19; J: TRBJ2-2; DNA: TGTGCCAGTAGCCCGGTGGTGGGGATGGAGGCCGGGGAGCTGTTTTTT; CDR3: CASSPVVGMEAGELFF
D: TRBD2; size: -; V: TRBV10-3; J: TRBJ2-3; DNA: TGTGCCATCAGTGAGTCCCCCGGACTAGCTCTGGATACGCAGTATTTT; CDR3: CAISESPGLALDTQYF
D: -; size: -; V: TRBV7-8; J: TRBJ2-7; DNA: TGTGCCAGCAGCTTAGGCTTTAGTTCTAGGGGCAGTCTGGAGCAGTACTTC; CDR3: CASSLGFSSRGSLEQYF
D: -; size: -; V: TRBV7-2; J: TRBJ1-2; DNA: TGTGCCAGCAGCTTAAGGCAGGGCGCACTGCCATCGTATGGCTACACCTTC; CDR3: CASSLRQGALPSYGYTF
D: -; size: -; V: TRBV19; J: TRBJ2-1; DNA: TGTGCCAGTAGTATCGCGGTTCCGTCTGAGCAGTTCTTC; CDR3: CASSIAVPSEQFF
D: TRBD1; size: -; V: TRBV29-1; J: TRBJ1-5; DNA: TGCAGCGTGGGTGGGACAGACAATCAGCCCCAGCATTTT; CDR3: CSVGGTDNQPQHF
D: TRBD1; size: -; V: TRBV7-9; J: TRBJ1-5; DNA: TGTGCCAGCAGCTCGGACCGGGACAGGGGAATTGGCGGCAATCAGCCCCAGCATTTT; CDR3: CASSSDRDRGIGGNQPQHF
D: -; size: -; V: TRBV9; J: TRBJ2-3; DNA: TGTGCCAGCAGCGTCGACGCCTGGCAGGCAGATACGCAGTATTTT; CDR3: CASSVDAWQADTQYF